Following are 11 T cell receptor beta chains from one sample sequenced in a study of identical twins. Each CDR3 protein gets one entry after TCRdb re-called the 5' RACE reads with MiXCR. This table has around 1.7 million distinct CDR3 sequences, about 32% appearing once. Sequences were obtained from cord blood. Receptors were obtained from a newborn girl in good health.

The chain carries TRBV6-1 and TRBJ1-2, with 10 bases fitting TRBD1. The CDR3 extends over 15 amino acids. The V gene end was trimmed by 4 bases and the J gene end by 2 bases; junction bases not matched to a gene: 4. Germline V lookup: CDR1 MNHNS, CDR2 SASEGT. CDR3 in DNA: TGTGCCAGCAGTGGGCCGGACAGGGGGAACTATGGCTACACCTTC. Translation gives CASSGPDRGNYGYTF.

This clonotype has just a few counts. The chain carries TRBV27 and TRBJ2-3; D possibly corresponds to TRBD1 (6 bases). Germline loops: CDR1 MNHEY, CDR2 SMNVEV (reference sequence). V shed 3 bases and J shed 0 bases, with 16 bases lying between them. The CDR3 extends over 17 amino acids. CDR3 DNA sequence: TGTGCCAGCAGTTTTCGGCGGACAGTGACTAGCACAGATACGCAGTATTTT. It translates to CASSFRRTVTSTDTQYF.

V usage is TRBV29-1 and J usage is TRBJ2-5, with D possibly TRBD2 on 6 matching bases. The J call could be wrong; TRBJ2-7 is a better fit for the DNA end. CDR1 SQVTM and CDR2 ANQGSEA come from the germline V gene. The CDR3 runs 13 residues. In nucleotides, the CDR3 is TGCAGCGTTACCAGCGGGCCGTCCTACGAGCAGTACTTC. Its translation: CSVTSGPSYEQYF.

This clonotype occurred a few times. The CDR3 reads CATSDSGTGDGGDTQYF. In nucleotides, the CDR3 is TGTGCCACCAGTGATTCCGGGACAGGGGATGGGGGAGATACGCAGTATTTT. J is TRBJ2-3 and V is TRBV24-1; 10 bases map to TRBD1. J lost 5 bases, V lost 2 bases, and 9 bases had no gene match. Germline CDR1 reads KGHDR; CDR2 reads SFDVKD. This CDR3 is built from 17 residues.

The CDR3: CATSQGPGSESYEQYF. DNA of the CDR3: TGTGCTACGTCTCAGGGCCCAGGGTCAGAATCCTACGAGCAGTACTTC. The rearrangement uses TRBV6-6 and TRBJ2-7; maybe TRBD1 (5 bases). Germline V lookup: CDR1 MNHNY, CDR2 SVGAGI (reference sequence). This CDR3 is built from 16 residues.

This clonotype was found a few times. The CDR3 here is CASSPRTIYGNQPQHF. The CDR3 DNA reads TGCGCCAGCAGCCCGCGGACAATTTATGGCAATCAGCCCCAGCATTTT. The rearrangement links TRBV4-1 to TRBJ1-5, with D possibly TRBD1 on 5 matching bases. This CDR3 has 16 amino acids. The V and J ends lost 4 bases and 2 bases respectively, with 15 bases between them. The V gene's germline CDR1 is MGHRA and CDR2 YSYEKL.

A remark on this clonotype: The junction departs from the called germline gene at one end, perhaps through a read error. The chain links TRBV6-6 to TRBJ1-2; 7 bases align to TRBD1. CDR1 is MNHNY, CDR2 SVGAGI, per germline (reference sequence). This CDR3 is 12 amino acids long. The CDR3 loop reads CAGSHRGYGYTF. Written as DNA, the CDR3 is TGTGCCGGCAGTCACAGGGGTTATGGCTACACCTTC.

Details on this clonotype: A much larger clone sits a single nucleotide away, making a read error possible. The chain joins TRBV11-1 to TRBJ2-1; 9 bases align to TRBD1. This CDR3 has 15 residues. CDR1 SGHAT and CDR2 FQDESV come from the germline V gene (reference sequence). CDR3 sequence (DNA): TGTGCCGGCAGCTCCGGGGGACAGGGCTACAATGAGCAGTTCTTC. It specifies CAGSSGGQGYNEQFF.

The V call is TRBV6-5, the J call TRBJ2-2; D possibly corresponds to TRBD2 (6 bases). The CDR3 is made up of 18 amino acids. Germline-derived CDR1 and CDR2 are MNHEY and SVGAGI. The V end lost 2 bases, the J end lost 2 bases, and 18 bases lay between the germline ends. The CDR3 loop is CASSYVRLTSTNTGELFF. The CDR3 nucleotides read TGTGCCAGCAGTTACGTACGCCTAACTAGCACTAACACCGGGGAGCTGTTTTTT.

The rearrangement joins TRBV28 to TRBJ2-7, with TRBD2 matching over 14 bases. The germline V gene has CDR1 MDHEN and CDR2 SYDVKM. Trimming cost V 5 bases and J 4 bases; bases outside gene matches: 4. This CDR3 is 15 amino acids long. The CDR3 nucleotides read TGTGCCAGCAGTGCCGGGACTAGCGGGAGATACGAGCAGTACTTC. Residues: CASSAGTSGRYEQYF.

This clonotype was found once. This chain uses TRBV29-1 with TRBJ2-5; 8 bases agree with TRBD1. The J call could be wrong; TRBJ2-7 is a better fit for the DNA end. The germline V gene encodes CDR1 SQVTM and CDR2 ANQGSEA. This CDR3 contains 14 residues. The CDR3 DNA sequence: TGCAGCGCTGGTGGGTCGGACAGGGCCTACGAGCAGTACTTC. Its translation is CSAGGSDRAYEQYF.